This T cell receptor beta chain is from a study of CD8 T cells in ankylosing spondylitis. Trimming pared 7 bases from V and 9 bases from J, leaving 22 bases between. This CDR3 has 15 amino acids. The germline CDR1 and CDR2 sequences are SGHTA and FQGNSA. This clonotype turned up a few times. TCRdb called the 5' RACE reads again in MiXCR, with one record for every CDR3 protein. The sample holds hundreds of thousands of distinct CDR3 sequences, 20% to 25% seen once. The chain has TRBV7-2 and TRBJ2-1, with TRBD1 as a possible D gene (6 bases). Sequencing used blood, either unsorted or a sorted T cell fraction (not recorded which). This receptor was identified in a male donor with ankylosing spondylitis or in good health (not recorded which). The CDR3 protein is CASTPRGQMWSEQFF. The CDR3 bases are TGTGCCAGCACCCCCCGGGGACAAATGTGGAGTGAGCAGTTCTTC.